These 19 T cell receptor beta chains originate from one sample sequenced in a study of cytomegalovirus exposure and HLA in healthy donors. This PCR relied on a set of 60 Vbeta primers and 13 Jbeta primers. Profiled with immunoSEQ multiplex PCR; TCRdb holds only in-frame clones, not every one. The sample consists of under 200,000 clones, around 77% of them appearing once. Sequencing was done on a sample of PBMCs. These receptors were taken from a man aged 55 to 70 in good health and CMV-seronegative.

This clone appeared once. V and J are TRBV6-5 and TRBJ1-2; 9 bases map to TRBD1. This CDR3 is 13 amino acids long. Germline V gene sequence: CDR1 MNHEY, CDR2 SVGAGI. The ends lost 5 bases at V and 8 bases at J; junction bases unmatched: 6. For the CDR3, the DNA is TGTGCCAGCAGTCCAGGACAGGGGCGCGGCTACACCTTC. This translates into CASSPGQGRGYTF.

The chain links TRBV27 to TRBJ2-7; TRBD2 matches 10 bases. Trimming took 6 bases from V and 2 from J; bases not matched to a gene: 10. Germline V CDR1 and CDR2: MNHEY, SMNVEV (reference sequence). This CDR3 is 16 amino acids long. The CDR3 DNA sequence: TGTGCCAGCAGACCCAGCGGGAGGGCCGCCCCCTACGAGCAGTACTTC. Protein product: CASRPSGRAAPYEQYF.

The CDR3 DNA follows: TGTGCCAGCAGGGGGACAGGGAGGGGATACGAGCAGTACTTC. This translates into CASRGTGRGYEQYF. The rearrangement links TRBV27 to TRBJ2-7, with 9 bases aligning to TRBD1. The junction had 7 bases not matched to a gene; V was cut back by 6 bases and J by 4 bases. The CDR3 has 14 amino acids. Germline CDR1 MNHEY, CDR2 SMNVEV (reference sequence).

The rearrangement uses TRBV5-4 and TRBJ2-7; 8 positions match TRBD1. V was pared by 4 bases and J by 1 base, with 1 base of the junction left unmatched. Per germline, CDR1 SGHNT and CDR2 YYREEE (reference sequence). The CDR3 loop spans 13 amino acids. DNA of the CDR3: TGTGCCAGCAGCACAGGGGGTTCCTACGAGCAGTACTTC. This gives the protein CASSTGGSYEQYF.

This chain connects TRBV4-2 to TRBJ1-1; D ambiguous. The CDR3 is made up of 16 amino acids. Germline CDR1 reads LGHNA; CDR2 reads YNFKEQ. The ends were cut back, 1 base at V and 7 bases at J, with 19 bases in the middle. CDR3 DNA sequence: TGTGCCAGCAGCCAAGCACCAGGAACGGGAGGCTGTGAAGCTTTCTTT. Translation gives CASSQAPGTGGCEAFF.

The chain combines TRBV6-5 with TRBJ1-4; TRBD1 is a possible D gene (6 bases). V was shortened by 7 bases and J by 3 bases, with 15 bases between the two germline ends. The CDR3 is made up of 15 amino acids. Germline V gene sequence: CDR1 MNHEY, CDR2 SVGAGI. For the CDR3, the DNA is TGTGCCAGCACCCCCTTTGGGACACCTAATGAAAAACTGTTTTTT. Amino acids: CASTPFGTPNEKLFF.

This clone came up a few times. CDR3 protein: CASSLGGATEAFF. CDR3 nucleotides: TGTGCCAGCAGTTTGGGGGGGGCGACTGAAGCTTTCTTT. V usage is TRBV27 and J usage is TRBJ1-1, with a tentative D call TRBD1 (6 bases). The CDR3 is 13 residues long. The germline V gene has CDR1 MNHEY and CDR2 SMNVEV (reference sequence). V was shortened by 3 bases and J by 5 bases, with 10 bases between the two germline ends.

The CDR3 region has the DNA TGTGCCAGCAGCTTGGAGACAGACCATAGAACCGGGGAGCTGTTTTTT. It is translated as CASSLETDHRTGELFF. The V call is TRBV5-5, the J call TRBJ2-2; a weak D match, TRBD1 (5 bases). The CDR3 has 16 residues. Between the trimmed V and J ends, which lost 0 bases and 5 bases, there was a span of 14 bases. The V gene's germline CDR1 is SGHKS and CDR2 YYEKEE (reference sequence). Filled out from reference TRBV5-5 and TRBJ2-2, the complete variable domain reads DAGVTQSPTHLIKTRGQQVTLRCSPISGHKSVSWYQQVLGQGPQFIFQYYEKEERGRGNFPDRFSARQFPNYSSELNVNALLLGDSALYLCASSLETDHRTGELFFGEGSRLTVL.

This sequence joins TRBV19 and TRBJ2-1; 10 nucleotides align to TRBD2. Germline assignment: CDR1 LNHDA and CDR2 SQIVND (reference sequence). The CDR3 is made up of 15 amino acids. Trimming at V came to 8 bases and at J to 4 bases, leaving 8 bases not matched to a gene. CDR3: CASSTSGGAYNEQFF. CDR3 bases: TGTGCCAGTTCGACCAGCGGGGGGGCTTACAATGAGCAGTTCTTC.

This clone has only one observation. This sequence joins TRBV19 and TRBJ2-2; D uncertain. CDR1 LNHDA and CDR2 SQIVND come from the germline V gene (reference sequence). The V end lost 5 bases, the J end lost 3 bases, and 13 bases lay between the germline ends. The CDR3 is 15 amino acids. CDR3 sequence: CASSFGYEDTGELFF. The CDR3 nucleotides are TGTGCCAGTAGTTTCGGGTATGAGGACACCGGGGAGCTGTTTTTT.

This chain connects TRBV29-1 to TRBJ2-2, with 8 bases matching TRBD1. This CDR3 comprises 13 residues. CDR1 is SQVTM and CDR2 is ANQGSEA in the germline V gene. J lost 2 bases, V lost 8 bases, and 4 bases had no gene match. CDR3 in DNA: TGCAGCTGGGGGACAGGTAACACCGGGGAGCTGTTTTTT. The encoded protein is CSWGTGNTGELFF.

This clone was recorded a few times. The chain is built from TRBV5-4 and TRBJ1-1, with D possibly being TRBD1 (6 bases). There are 16 residues in the CDR3. Trimming shortened V by 4 bases and J by 0 bases, and 16 bases separated the two germline ends. CDR1 SGHNT and CDR2 YYREEE come from the germline V gene (reference sequence). The CDR3 loop is CASSPGRGQMNTEAFF. The DNA of the CDR3 is TGTGCCAGCAGCCCCGGCCGTGGACAGATGAACACTGAAGCTTTCTTT.

This clone was picked up a small number of times. The CDR3 sequence: CASSSGTSVRTYEQYF. The CDR3 DNA follows: TGCGCCAGCAGCTCTGGGACTAGCGTTAGAACTTACGAGCAGTACTTC. The chain employs TRBV5-1 and TRBJ2-7; 10 bases are a match to TRBD2. This CDR3 has 16 amino acids. Trimming took 3 bases from V and 4 from J; bases not matched to a gene: 10. Germline V gene sequence: CDR1 SGHRS, CDR2 YFSETQ.

This chain links TRBV5-4 with TRBJ1-5; 8 bases are shared with TRBD1. CDR1 is SGHNT and CDR2 is YYREEE in the germline V gene (reference sequence). The length of the CDR3 is 15 residues. V shed 4 bases, J shed 2 bases, and the junction held 5 bases outside the gene matches. The CDR3 DNA reads TGTGCCAGCAGCGCTATGGGACAGGGCAATCAGCCCCAGCATTTT. This codes for CASSAMGQGNQPQHF.

The rearrangement uses TRBV28 and TRBJ1-5; 10 nucleotides match TRBD1. The CDR3 runs to 14 residues. J was trimmed by 4 bases and V by 5 bases; bases with no gene match: 2. Germline V gene data show CDR1 as MDHEN and CDR2 as SYDVKM. The CDR3 region has the DNA TGTGCCAGCAGTCTGGGACAGGGGAATCAGCCCCAGCATTTT. Its protein is CASSLGQGNQPQHF.

This sequence joins TRBV2 and TRBJ1-3, with 9 bases lining up with TRBD1. The CDR3 sequence is 16 residues long. Trimming cost V 6 bases and J 4 bases; bases outside gene matches: 10. The germline CDR1 and CDR2 sequences are SNHLY and FYNNEI. The CDR3 protein is CASSGPDRGKGNTIYF. As DNA, the CDR3 is TGTGCCAGCAGCGGACCGGACAGGGGAAAAGGAAACACCATATATTTT.

The CDR3 spells CASSLQGSEQFF. The CDR3 DNA is TGTGCCAGCAGCCTCCAGGGATCTGAGCAGTTCTTC. The chain combines TRBV9 with TRBJ2-1, with D possibly matching TRBD1 (5 bases). The CDR3 loop spans 12 amino acids. In germline, CDR1 is SGDLS, CDR2 YYNGEE. V lost 4 bases and J 9 bases, leaving 11 bases between the germline ends. The variable domain in full, with the rest retrieved from reference TRBV9 and TRBJ2-1, is DSGVTQTPKHLITATGQRVTLRCSPRSGDLSVYWYQQSLDQGLQFLIQYYNGEERAKGNILERFSAQQFPDLHSELNLSSLELGDSALYFCASSLQGSEQFFGPGTRLTVL.

This chain uses TRBV29-1 with TRBJ1-2; 9 bases fit TRBD1. From germline, CDR1 is SQVTM and CDR2 ANQGSEA. This CDR3 has 13 amino acids. The ends lost 5 bases at V and 8 bases at J; junction bases unmatched: 9. CDR3 bases: TGCAGCGTTCCCGCACAGGGGGCAGGCGGCTACACCTTC. Translated: CSVPAQGAGGYTF.

This sequence joins TRBV18 and TRBJ1-5, with a tentative D call TRBD1 (5 bases). CDR3 size: 14 residues. Germline V gene data show CDR1 as KGHSH and CDR2 as LQKENI. Trimming removed 1 base at V and 7 bases at J, with 11 bases between. DNA of the CDR3: TGTGCCAGCTCACCACTTTCTGGGGCCCAGCCCCAGCATTTT. Protein: CASSPLSGAQPQHF.